The rows below give T cell receptor beta chains drawn from one sample of a study of chronic HIV infection and antiretroviral therapy. MiXCR, run by TCRdb on the 5' RACE reads, gives a single entry per CDR3 protein. This table holds 45,000 to 55,000 distinct CDR3 sequences, over 15% found once. The material sequenced was peripheral blood. The receptor set was obtained from an adult who had HIV and had not received antiretroviral therapy, or was an uninfected healthy control (not recorded which). CDR3s include the opening cysteine and the closing phenylalanine or tryptophan. Fields, in order: D gene, J gene, clone size, V gene, CDR3 length, CDR3 protein, CDR3 DNA. D genes are given only for firm matches. The size field is filled for only some rows; it gives once, few, many or a size class.

>-|TRBJ2-5|once|TRBV5-6|15
CASSPTRTAKETQYF
TGTGCCAGCAGCCCCACCCGCACGGCTAAAGAGACCCAGTACTTC
>-|TRBJ1-1|-|TRBV10-3|13
CAISVEPNTEAFF
TGTGCCATCAGTGTTGAACCGAACACTGAAGCTTTCTTT
>-|TRBJ2-7|few|TRBV28|14
CASSTWKGTYEQYF
TGTGCCAGCAGTACTTGGAAGGGCACCTACGAGCAGTACTTC
>-|TRBJ2-2|few|TRBV6-5|13
CASSYSGGGELFF
TGTGCCAGCAGTTACTCGGGGGGAGGGGAGCTGTTTTTT
>-|TRBJ2-1|-|TRBV2|14
CAKKGLEIYNEQFF
TGTGCCAAGAAAGGATTAGAAATCTACAATGAGCAGTTCTTC
>TRBD1|TRBJ2-7|-|TRBV9|17
CASSTRGQGVHLYEQYF
TGTGCCAGCAGCACCCGTGGACAGGGAGTGCATCTCTACGAGCAGTACTTC
>-|TRBJ1-1|-|TRBV29-1|13
CSVTGTTNTEAFF
TGCAGCGTCACGGGGACAACGAACACTGAAGCTTTCTTT
>TRBD2|TRBJ2-7|few|TRBV4-1|18
CASSQDQEVAGALYEQYF
TGCGCCAGCAGCCAAGATCAGGAGGTGGCGGGAGCCCTCTACGAGCAGTACTTC
>TRBD1|TRBJ2-1|-|TRBV27|18
CASSVITGTGGSYNEQFF
TGTGCCAGCAGTGTTATAACCGGGACAGGAGGCTCCTACAATGAGCAGTTCTTC
>-|TRBJ1-1|few|TRBV11-2|16
CASSRQDTIRETEAFF
TGTGCCAGCAGCCGCCAGGACACCATCAGGGAGACTGAAGCTTTCTTT
>TRBD2|TRBJ2-5|-|TRBV5-1|15
CASSLSSGSEETQYF
TGCGCCAGCAGCTTGTCTAGCGGGTCAGAAGAGACCCAGTACTTC
>-|TRBJ2-7|few|TRBV28|12
CASSLSRRGQYF
TGTGCCAGCAGTTTATCCCGCCGCGGGCAGTACTTC
>TRBD2|TRBJ2-5|once|TRBV28|16
CASSGSSGSRQETQYF
TGTGCCAGCAGTGGGTCTAGCGGGAGTCGGCAAGAGACCCAGTACTTC
>TRBD1|TRBJ1-5|-|TRBV6-5|15
CASSWTGATNQPQHF
TGTGCCAGCAGTTGGACAGGGGCAACCAATCAGCCCCAGCATTTT
>-|TRBJ2-3|few|TRBV29-1|12
CSVRQGGDTQYF
TGCAGCGTTCGTCAGGGCGGAGATACGCAGTATTTT
>-|TRBJ2-7|-|TRBV11-2|14
CASSFWDNSYEQYF
TGTGCCAGCAGCTTTTGGGACAATTCCTACGAGCAGTACTTC
>TRBD2|TRBJ2-3|many|TRBV29-1|12
CSSRLAGDTQYF
TGCAGCTCTAGACTAGCAGGAGATACGCAGTATTTT
>-|TRBJ1-1|-|TRBV28|16
CASSFPRGGMNTEAFF
TGTGCCAGCAGTTTTCCACGGGGGGGAATGAACACTGAAGCTTTCTTT
>-|TRBJ2-7|-|TRBV14|15
CASSPLDPDSYEQYF
TGTGCCAGCAGCCCTCTCGATCCCGACTCCTACGAGCAGTACTTC
>TRBD2|TRBJ2-7|-|TRBV28|14
CASISGGGTYEQYF
TGTGCCAGCATATCCGGCGGGGGGACCTACGAGCAGTACTTC
>-|TRBJ1-1|-|TRBV18|14
CASSPLDRNTEAFF
TGTGCCAGCTCACCACTGGACCGGAACACTGAAGCTTTCTTT
>TRBD1|TRBJ1-1|-|TRBV29-1|14
CSVWDRKMNTEAFF
TGCAGCGTTTGGGACAGAAAAATGAACACTGAAGCTTTCTTT
>-|TRBJ1-2|-|TRBV29-1|12
CSVEDSYYGYTF
TGCAGCGTTGAAGACTCGTATTATGGCTACACCTTC
>TRBD2|TRBJ2-7|-|TRBV12-3/TRBV12-4|17
CASSLVLGGFPTYEQYF
TGTGCCAGCAGTTTAGTCCTCGGGGGGTTCCCAACCTACGAGCAGTACTTC
>-|TRBJ1-2|-|TRBV6-5|16
CASRLVTSNRERGYTF
TGTGCCAGCAGGCTCGTAACCTCTAACAGGGAGAGGGGCTACACCTTC
>-|TRBJ2-7|-|TRBV9|15
CASSVDGTSSYEQYF
TGTGCCAGCAGCGTAGACGGGACTTCCTCCTACGAGCAGTACTTC
>-|TRBJ1-5|few|TRBV20-1|12
CSVRQTNQPQHF
TGCAGTGTCAGGCAGACGAATCAGCCCCAGCATTTT
>TRBD1|TRBJ2-7|many|TRBV29-1|14
CSVVRDRGLREQYF
TGCAGCGTTGTTAGGGACAGGGGGCTTCGGGAGCAGTACTTC
>-|TRBJ1-6|few|TRBV27|14
CASRIGSYNSPLHF
TGTGCCAGCAGGATAGGCTCCTATAATTCACCCCTCCACTTT
>-|TRBJ1-3|-|TRBV28|16
CASSLISRTPGNTIYF
TGTGCCAGCAGTCTCATCTCCCGGACACCTGGAAACACCATATATTTT
>TRBD2|TRBJ2-1|-|TRBV3-1|14
CASSPERGKDEQFF
TGTGCCAGCAGCCCCGAGCGGGGCAAGGATGAGCAGTTCTTC